This is a list of T cell receptor beta chains from one sample in a study of OX40 agonist ivuxolimab in advanced cancers. The assay was immunoSEQ multiplex PCR, and TCRdb's table has in-frame clones only and misses some. There are roughly 100,000 clones in the sample; roughly 90% occur only once, and just under 0.8% lies in the top ten. The material sequenced was CD4+ or CD8+ T cells sorted from blood, taken in a trial of the OX40 agonist ivuxolimab. Receptor source: an adult with an advanced solid tumor such as melanoma, head and neck, liver or kidney cancer. The CDR3 runs from the conserved cysteine through the conserved F or W. Each record gives: CDR3 DNA, CDR3 protein, J gene, V gene, clone size, D gene. The D gene is left open where the match is weak. Size values are once, few and many counts, or a class for expanded clones, and some rows have none.

DNA: TGTGCCAGCAGTTCCTTCTACGAGCAGTACTTC
CDR3: CASSSFYEQYF
J: TRBJ2-7
V: TRBV28
size: .
D: .

DNA: TGCGCCAGCAGCCAAGATTATTTCGGGAACTCCTACGAGCAGTACTTC
CDR3: CASSQDYFGNSYEQYF
J: TRBJ2-7
V: TRBV4-3
size: few
D: .

DNA: TGTGCCAGCAGCGCGGGACAGGTTCATGGGTCACCCCTCCACTTT
CDR3: CASSAGQVHGSPLHF
J: TRBJ1-6
V: TRBV11-3
size: .
D: TRBD1

DNA: TGTGCCAGCAGCTTAGCCGGGACAGGGGAAGAAAAACTGTTTTTT
CDR3: CASSLAGTGEEKLFF
J: TRBJ1-4
V: TRBV7-2
size: .
D: TRBD1

DNA: TGTGCCAGCAGGAGGGGGCAGCAAGAGACCCAGTACTTC
CDR3: CASRRGQQETQYF
J: TRBJ2-5
V: TRBV2
size: .
D: TRBD1

DNA: TGCGCCAGCAGCTCTCAGGGGTTTAATGAAAAACTGTTTTTT
CDR3: CASSSQGFNEKLFF
J: TRBJ1-4
V: TRBV5-1
size: .
D: .

DNA: TGTGCCAGCAGTACAGGGACAGGTTCGCAGTATTTT
CDR3: CASSTGTGSQYF
J: TRBJ2-3
V: TRBV2
size: .
D: TRBD1

DNA: TGCAGCGCTGCCCCGGCAGGGGCCACAGATACGCAGTATTTT
CDR3: CSAAPAGATDTQYF
J: TRBJ2-3
V: TRBV29-1
size: few
D: .

DNA: TGTGCCAGCAGTGCAGGGGGCGGAAATCAGCCCCAGCATTTT
CDR3: CASSAGGGNQPQHF
J: TRBJ1-5
V: TRBV6-6
size: .
D: TRBD1

DNA: TGTGCCAGCGGACCGGGACACACCTATAATTCACCCCTCCACTTT
CDR3: CASGPGHTYNSPLHF
J: TRBJ1-6
V: TRBV28
size: .
D: .

DNA: TGTGCCAGCAGTAGATCCCTTGGGGAGCAGCTCTTC
CDR3: CASSRSLGEQLF
J: TRBJ2-1
V: TRBV7-9
size: .
D: .

DNA: TGTGCCAGCAGCCCTCGACAGGGGGCGGACGGGGAGCTGTTTTTT
CDR3: CASSPRQGADGELFF
J: TRBJ2-2
V: TRBV9
size: .
D: TRBD1

DNA: TGTGCCAGCAGCTTAGATGCCCGTTCCGGTCAAGAGACCCAGTACTTC
CDR3: CASSLDARSGQETQYF
J: TRBJ2-5
V: TRBV7-6
size: .
D: .

DNA: TGTGCCAGCAGCCGACCAAACGGGTTTTATGGCTACACCTTC
CDR3: CASSRPNGFYGYTF
J: TRBJ1-2
V: TRBV14
size: .
D: .

DNA: TGTGCCAGCTCTCTAGCAACAGGGGCGATCCAGGTTGAGCAGTTCTTC
CDR3: CASSLATGAIQVEQFF
J: TRBJ2-1
V: TRBV18
size: .
D: TRBD1

DNA: TGTGCCAGTAGTCCCGGGAACAATCAGCCCCAGCATTTT
CDR3: CASSPGNNQPQHF
J: TRBJ1-5
V: TRBV19
size: few
D: .

DNA: TGTGCCAGCTTGGGGGAGGTGGGAGAGACCCAGTACTTC
CDR3: CASLGEVGETQYF
J: TRBJ2-5
V: TRBV6-5
size: .
D: .

DNA: TGTGCCAGCAAAGGGACGAGGGCAGATACGCAGTATTTT
CDR3: CASKGTRADTQYF
J: TRBJ2-3
V: TRBV28
size: .
D: .

DNA: TGTGCCAGCAGCCCAGGGGTACTTAGTGGGCCGCTCCGAGGAGAGACCCAGTACTTC
CDR3: CASSPGVLSGPLRGETQYF
J: TRBJ2-5
V: TRBV7-9
size: .
D: .

DNA: TGCGCCAGCAGCCAGAGTACAAATCAGCCCCAGCATTTT
CDR3: CASSQSTNQPQHF
J: TRBJ1-5
V: TRBV4-3
size: .
D: .

DNA: TGTGCCAGCAGCCAAGAGGAGCGGGGGGGGCCTACGCAGTATTTT
CDR3: CASSQEERGGPTQYF
J: TRBJ2-3
V: TRBV4-2
size: .
D: TRBD2

DNA: TGTGCCAGCAGCGCCTGGAGCAATCAGCCCCAGCATTTT
CDR3: CASSAWSNQPQHF
J: TRBJ1-5
V: TRBV7-2
size: .
D: .

DNA: TGTGCCAGCGGAAGGGAGCTTGAAAAACTGTTTTTT
CDR3: CASGRELEKLFF
J: TRBJ1-4
V: TRBV6-6
size: .
D: .

DNA: TGTGCCAGTAGTTACGCTGGGGCCAACGTCCTGACTTTC
CDR3: CASSYAGANVLTF
J: TRBJ2-6
V: TRBV19
size: .
D: .

DNA: TGTGCCAGCAGCTCCTATAATTCACCCCTCCACTTT
CDR3: CASSSYNSPLHF
J: TRBJ1-6
V: TRBV7-2
size: .
D: .

DNA: TGTGCCATCAGTGACCCCGGGACGGAGAAACCCCAGCATTTT
CDR3: CAISDPGTEKPQHF
J: TRBJ1-5
V: TRBV10-3
size: .
D: .

DNA: TGTGCCAGCAGCTCTGCAAGGGGACTAGCGGGATCAGATACGCAGTATTTT
CDR3: CASSSARGLAGSDTQYF
J: TRBJ2-3
V: TRBV5-4
size: .
D: TRBD2

DNA: TGTGCCAGCAGCTTAGACCGGTCCCGTCTCGAGCAGTACTTC
CDR3: CASSLDRSRLEQYF
J: TRBJ2-7
V: TRBV7-8
size: .
D: .

DNA: TGTGCCAGCAGCTTAGGCTACAGCTTCTATGGCTACACCTTC
CDR3: CASSLGYSFYGYTF
J: TRBJ1-2
V: TRBV7-2
size: .
D: .

DNA: TGTGCCAGCTCACGGGGTGGAAGGGACGAGCAGTACTTC
CDR3: CASSRGGRDEQYF
J: TRBJ2-7
V: TRBV18
size: .
D: .

DNA: TGTGCCAGCAGCTTAGATGCGGGGGTGAGCACCGGGGAGCTGTTTTTT
CDR3: CASSLDAGVSTGELFF
J: TRBJ2-2
V: TRBV7-8
size: .
D: TRBD2

DNA: TGCGCCAGCAGCCAAGATCTCACGGATTCTAATGAAAAACTGTTTTTT
CDR3: CASSQDLTDSNEKLFF
J: TRBJ1-4
V: TRBV4-3
size: .
D: .

DNA: TGTGCCAGCAGCTTAGAGGGACAACCCTATGGCTACACCTTC
CDR3: CASSLEGQPYGYTF
J: TRBJ1-2
V: TRBV7-2
size: .
D: .

DNA: TGCGCCAGCAGTGAGAGCAATCAGCCCCAGCATTTT
CDR3: CASSESNQPQHF
J: TRBJ1-5
V: TRBV10-1
size: .
D: .

DNA: TGTGCCAGCAGCGGCACTAGCGGGGTTCAAGGGGATACGCAGTATTTT
CDR3: CASSGTSGVQGDTQYF
J: TRBJ2-3
V: TRBV9
size: .
D: TRBD2